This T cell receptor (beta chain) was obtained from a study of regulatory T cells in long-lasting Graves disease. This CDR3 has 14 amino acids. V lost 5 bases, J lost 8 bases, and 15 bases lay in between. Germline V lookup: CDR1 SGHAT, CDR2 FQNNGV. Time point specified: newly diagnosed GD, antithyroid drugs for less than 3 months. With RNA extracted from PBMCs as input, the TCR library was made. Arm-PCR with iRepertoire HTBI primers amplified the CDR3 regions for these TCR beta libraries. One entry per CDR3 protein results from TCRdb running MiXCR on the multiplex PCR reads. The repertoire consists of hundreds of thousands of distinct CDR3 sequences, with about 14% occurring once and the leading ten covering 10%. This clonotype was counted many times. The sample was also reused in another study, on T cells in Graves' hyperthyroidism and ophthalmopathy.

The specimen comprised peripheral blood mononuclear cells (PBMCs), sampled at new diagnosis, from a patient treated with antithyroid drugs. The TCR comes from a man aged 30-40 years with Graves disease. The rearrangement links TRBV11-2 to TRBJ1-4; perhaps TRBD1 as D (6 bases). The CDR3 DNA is TGTGCCAGCAGCCAGGGACATCTTTGGGAAAAACTGTTTTTT. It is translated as CASSQGHLWEKLFF. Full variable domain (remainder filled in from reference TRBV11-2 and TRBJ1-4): EAGVAQSPRYKIIEKRQSVAFWCNPISGHATLYWYQQILGQGPKLLIQFQNNGVVDDSQLPKDRFSAERLKGVDSTLKIQPAKLEDSAVYLCASSQGHLWEKLFFGSGTQLSVL.